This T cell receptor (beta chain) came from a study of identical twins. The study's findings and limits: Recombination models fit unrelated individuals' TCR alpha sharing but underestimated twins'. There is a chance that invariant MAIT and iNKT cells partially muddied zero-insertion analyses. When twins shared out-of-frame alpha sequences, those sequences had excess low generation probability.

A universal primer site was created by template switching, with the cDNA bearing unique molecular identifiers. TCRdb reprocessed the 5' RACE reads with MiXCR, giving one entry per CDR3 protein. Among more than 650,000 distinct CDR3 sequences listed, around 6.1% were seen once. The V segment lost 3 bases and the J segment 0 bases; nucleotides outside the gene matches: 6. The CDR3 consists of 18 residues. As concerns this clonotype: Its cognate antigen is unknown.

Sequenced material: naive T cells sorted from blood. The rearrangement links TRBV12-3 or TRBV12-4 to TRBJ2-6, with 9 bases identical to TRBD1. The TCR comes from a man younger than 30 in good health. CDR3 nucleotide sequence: TGTGCCAGCAGTTTTCCGGGACAGGGTCTCTCTGGGGCCAACGTCCTGACTTTC. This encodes CASSFPGQGLSGANVLTF.